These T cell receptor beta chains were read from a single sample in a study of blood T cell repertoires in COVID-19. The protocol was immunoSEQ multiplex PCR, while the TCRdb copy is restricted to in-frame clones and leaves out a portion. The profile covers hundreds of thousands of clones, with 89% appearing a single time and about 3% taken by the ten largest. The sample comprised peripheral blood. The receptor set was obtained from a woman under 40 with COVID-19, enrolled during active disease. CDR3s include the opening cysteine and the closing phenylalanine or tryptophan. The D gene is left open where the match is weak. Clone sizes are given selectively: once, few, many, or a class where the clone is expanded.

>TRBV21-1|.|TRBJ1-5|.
TGTGCCAGCAGCACGTCCCCCGGGACAGGGCGTCATGGTGGCTCCAGCCTATTCTGGCCCCAGCATTTT
CASSTSPGTGRHGGSSLFWPQHF
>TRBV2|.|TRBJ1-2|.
TGTGCCACCGGCGCCCTAGGCTATGGCTACACCTTC
CATGALGYGYTF
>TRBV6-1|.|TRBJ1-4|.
TGTGCCAGCAGTGAAGCGAAGGCAGGAGGTGAAAAACTGTTTTTT
CASSEAKAGGEKLFF
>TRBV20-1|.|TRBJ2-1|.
TGCAGTGCTAGCGAGAATGAGCAGTTCTTC
CSASENEQFF
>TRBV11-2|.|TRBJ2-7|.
TGTGCCAGCAGCCGAGTGAAGGGGGGGGTAGCCGAGCAGTACTTC
CASSRVKGGVAEQYF
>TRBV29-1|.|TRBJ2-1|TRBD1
TGCAGCGTTGAATCCGGGACAGGGAACAATGAGCAGTTCTTC
CSVESGTGNNEQFF
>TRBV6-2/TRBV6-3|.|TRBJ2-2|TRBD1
TGTGCCAGCAGTTCACGACAGGGGGCAATCGGGGAGCTGTTTTTT
CASSSRQGAIGELFF
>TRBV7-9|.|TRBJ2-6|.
TGTGCCAGCAGCGCGCTCAGGGGTACCAACGTCCTGACTTTC
CASSALRGTNVLTF
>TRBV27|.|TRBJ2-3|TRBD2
TGTGCCAGCAGGTTAAGCGGGAGCCCAGATACGCAGTATTTT
CASRLSGSPDTQYF
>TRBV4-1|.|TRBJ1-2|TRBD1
TGCGCCAGCAGCCAAGATCCCGACAGGGCGGATTCCGGTGATGGCTACACCTTC
CASSQDPDRADSGDGYTF
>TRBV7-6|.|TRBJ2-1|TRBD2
TGTGCCAGCAGCCTCAGCGGGGTCTCCTACAATGAGCAGTTCTTC
CASSLSGVSYNEQFF
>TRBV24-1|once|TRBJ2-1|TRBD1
TGTGCCACCAGTTCGAACAGGGGATCCTACAATGAGCAGTTCTTC
CATSSNRGSYNEQFF
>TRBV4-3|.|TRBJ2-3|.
TGCGCCAGCAGCCAAGATCGGGGTCTCTTCGGGGGAAGAACAGATACGCAGTATTTT
CASSQDRGLFGGRTDTQYF
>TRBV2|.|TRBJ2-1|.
TGTGCCAGCAGTGAAGACAGTACAATTTACAATGAGCAGTTCTTC
CASSEDSTIYNEQFF
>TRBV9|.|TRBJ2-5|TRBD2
TGTGCCAGCAGCGTAGCTAGCGGGGGTCGTCAAGAGACCCAGTACTTC
CASSVASGGRQETQYF
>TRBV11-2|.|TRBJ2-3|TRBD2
TGTGCCAGCAGCGTCGGGGGGGCAGATACGCAGTATTTT
CASSVGGADTQYF
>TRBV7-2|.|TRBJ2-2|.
TGTGCCAGCAGCATGACGTCAGGGGCCGGGGAGCTGTTTTTT
CASSMTSGAGELFF
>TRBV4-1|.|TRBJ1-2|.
TGCGCCAGCAGCCAAGATGGCGCAGGGTCTAGGGGCTACACCTTC
CASSQDGAGSRGYTF
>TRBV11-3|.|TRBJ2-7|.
TGTGCCAGCAGCTTATCTCAGGTCCACGAGCAGTACTTC
CASSLSQVHEQYF
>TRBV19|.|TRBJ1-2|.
TGTGCCAGTAGTGGTTTGGGCAGCAACTATGGCTACACCTTC
CASSGLGSNYGYTF
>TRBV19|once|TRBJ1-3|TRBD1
TGTGCCAGTAGTATTAAATGGGACAGGGCCTTTTCCCCTGGAAACACCATATATTTT
CASSIKWDRAFSPGNTIYF
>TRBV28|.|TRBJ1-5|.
TGTGCCAGCAGCCTTTTAGCCAGGGGCGGCAGCAATCAGCCCCAGCATTTT
CASSLLARGGSNQPQHF
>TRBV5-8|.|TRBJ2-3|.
TGTGCCAGCAGCTTGGGCAGGAGCACAGATACGCAGTATTTT
CASSLGRSTDTQYF
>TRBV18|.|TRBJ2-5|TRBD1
TGTGCCAGCTCACCCGGGACAGGTGATTTTTGGGAGACCCAGTACTTC
CASSPGTGDFWETQYF
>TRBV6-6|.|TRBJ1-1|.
TGTGCCAGCAGTTACCCAACAGGGCCCGCTTTCTTT
CASSYPTGPAFF
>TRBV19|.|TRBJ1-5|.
TGTGCCAGTAGTACGACAGCACAAAGCAATCAGCCCCAGCATTTT
CASSTTAQSNQPQHF
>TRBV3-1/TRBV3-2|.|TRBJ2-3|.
TGTGCCAGCAGCCAAGGAGGGTTGATGGACACAGATACGCAGTATTTT
CASSQGGLMDTDTQYF
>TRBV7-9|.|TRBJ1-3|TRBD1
TGTGCCAGCAGCGCACCGGGACAGGGGGCGCCCCGTGCTGGAAACACCATATATTTT
CASSAPGQGAPRAGNTIYF
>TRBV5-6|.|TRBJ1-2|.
TGTGCCAGCAGCTTGGACAGGGAAGGTTCTAACTATGGCTACACCTTC
CASSLDREGSNYGYTF
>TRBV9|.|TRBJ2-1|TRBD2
TGTGCCAGCAGCTCAGCGGGAGACTCCTACAATGAGCAGTTCTTC
CASSSAGDSYNEQFF
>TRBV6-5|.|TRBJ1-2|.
TGTGCCAGCAGCTTCAGGGTCGGCTATGGCTACACCTTC
CASSFRVGYGYTF
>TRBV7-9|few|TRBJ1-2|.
TGTGCCAGCAGCTTAGCTGTGTCAGGAATCAACTTC
CASSLAVSGINF
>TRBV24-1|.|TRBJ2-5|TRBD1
TGTGCCACCAGTTCCGCCGGGACAGGGGGTCGAGGGGAGACCCAGTACTTC
CATSSAGTGGRGETQYF
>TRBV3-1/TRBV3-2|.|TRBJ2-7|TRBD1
TGTGCCAGCAGCCAAGGAGGGACAGGGGGTACTACTCGGGCCTACGAGCAGTACTTC
CASSQGGTGGTTRAYEQYF
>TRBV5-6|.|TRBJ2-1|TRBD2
TGTGCCAGCAGCTTGCTGGCTAGCGGGTACAATGAGCAGTTCTTC
CASSLLASGYNEQFF
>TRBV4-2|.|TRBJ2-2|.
TGTGCCAGCAGGGGCAGGGGAAAAACTAACACCGGGGAGCTGTTTTTT
CASRGRGKTNTGELFF
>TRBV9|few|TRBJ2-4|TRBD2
TGTGCCAGCAGCGTAGGTAGCGGGAGGGCCCTGGCCAAAAACATTCAGTACTTC
CASSVGSGRALAKNIQYF
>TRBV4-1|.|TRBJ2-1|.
TGCGCCAGCAGCCAAGATGTAACTTACAATGAGCAGTTCTTC
CASSQDVTYNEQFF
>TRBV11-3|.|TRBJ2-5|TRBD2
TGTGCCAGCAGCCCGTTAGCGGGAGGGATTGAACAAGAGACCCAGTACTTC
CASSPLAGGIEQETQYF
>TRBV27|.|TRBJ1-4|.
TGTGCCAGCAGTTTATCGCAGGGAGAAAAACTGTTTTTT
CASSLSQGEKLFF
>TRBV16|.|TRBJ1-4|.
TGTGCCAGCAGCCAATCTGCGGCTAAACTGTTTTTT
CASSQSAAKLFF
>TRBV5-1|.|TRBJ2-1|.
TGCGCCAGCAGCTTGGGAGGCGATGTCGATGAGCAGTTCTTC
CASSLGGDVDEQFF
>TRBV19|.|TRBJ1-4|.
TGTGCCAGTAGTATGCAGGACCGGAGGGAAAAACTGTTTTTT
CASSMQDRREKLFF
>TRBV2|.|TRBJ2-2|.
TGTGCCAGCAGTGATGTGGGGACTAACACCGGGGAGCTGTTTTTT
CASSDVGTNTGELFF
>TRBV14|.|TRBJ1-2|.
TGTGCCAGCAGCCAAGGGAGGGACGGCTATGGCTACACCTTC
CASSQGRDGYGYTF
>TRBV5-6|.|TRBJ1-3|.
TGTGCCAGCAGCCCTGGGAGGGGACCTGGAAACACCATATATTTT
CASSPGRGPGNTIYF
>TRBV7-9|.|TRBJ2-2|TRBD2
TGTGCCAGCATCCTACTAGCGGGAGCTATCGGGGAGCTGTTTTTT
CASILLAGAIGELFF
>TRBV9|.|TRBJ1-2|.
TGTGCCAGCAGCGCCGACGGACAGTCAGCTAACTATGGCTACACCTTC
CASSADGQSANYGYTF
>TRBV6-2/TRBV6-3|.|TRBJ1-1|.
TGTGCCAGCAGCTTACAGGGCATGAACACTGAAGCTTTCTTT
CASSLQGMNTEAFF
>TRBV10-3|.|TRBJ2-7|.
TGTGCCATCGCAGGGGCTTCCTACGAGCAGTACTTC
CAIAGASYEQYF
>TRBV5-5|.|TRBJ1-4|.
TGTGCCAGCAGCTTGTGGGCAGGGAGGATGCCCTTTGCAACTAATGAAAAACTGTTTTTT
CASSLWAGRMPFATNEKLFF
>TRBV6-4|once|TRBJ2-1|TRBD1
TGTGCCAGCAGTGACTCGAGGGACAGGGGGTTATTGAGGTCCTACAATGAGCAGTTCTTC
CASSDSRDRGLLRSYNEQFF
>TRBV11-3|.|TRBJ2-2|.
TGTGCCAGCAGCCCCGACAGCACCTTGAACACCGGGGAGCTGTTTTTT
CASSPDSTLNTGELFF
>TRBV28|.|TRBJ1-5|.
TGTGCCAGCAGTTTTGTGGGGGCCGATAGCAATCAGCCCCAGCATTTT
CASSFVGADSNQPQHF
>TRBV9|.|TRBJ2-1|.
TGTGCCAGCAGCGTAGTCGACTACGATGAGCAGTTCTTC
CASSVVDYDEQFF
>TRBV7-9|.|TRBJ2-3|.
TGTGCCAGCAGCTTAGACGGAGTTAGCACAGATACGCAGTATTTT
CASSLDGVSTDTQYF
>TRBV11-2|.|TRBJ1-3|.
TGTGCCAGCAGCTTACAACGAGCAGGACTGTTCAACACTGGAAACACCATATATTTT
CASSLQRAGLFNTGNTIYF
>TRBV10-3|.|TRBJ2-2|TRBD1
TGTGCCATCAGTAACGGACAGGGGGCGAACACCGGGGAGCTGTTTTTT
CAISNGQGANTGELFF
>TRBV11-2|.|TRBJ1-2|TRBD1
TGTGCCAGCAGCCCGAGGACAGGGGGCGGGTTGGACGGCTACACCTTC
CASSPRTGGGLDGYTF
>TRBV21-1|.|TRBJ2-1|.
TGTGCCAGCAGCAAAGCCGGGGGGAGCTCCTACAATGAGCAGTTCTTC
CASSKAGGSSYNEQFF